Listed here is a single TCR beta chain. As yet, its antigen is unknown. RNA was extracted and reverse transcribed into cDNA as the sequencing template. TCRdb keeps only in-frame clones here, not all; method: immunoSEQ multiplex PCR. This sample has about 150,000 clones, with 40% to 65% found just once. This entry comes from a study of CD8+ T cells in alopecia areata. Whole-study context: Once tofacitinib had been taken for 6 to 18 months, 6 months off drug followed. The study, taken as a whole, reports: Lesional scalp, notably in alopecia totalis/universalis, had clonality above that of normal scalp.

The ends lost 7 bases at V and 2 bases at J; junction bases unmatched: 7. Germline lookup yields CDR1 SQVTM and CDR2 ANQGSEA. The CDR3 consists of 13 residues. It was from PBMCs that CD4+ and CD8+ T cells were sorted. The starting material was CD8+ T cells sorted from blood, obtained at week 0. The TCR sequence derives from a human donor with alopecia areata. This chain uses TRBV29-1 with TRBJ1-2, with TRBD1 matching over 7 bases. The CDR3 bases are TGCAGCGCCGGGGACAGCACAAACTATGGCTACACCTTC. Its translation: CSAGDSTNYGYTF.